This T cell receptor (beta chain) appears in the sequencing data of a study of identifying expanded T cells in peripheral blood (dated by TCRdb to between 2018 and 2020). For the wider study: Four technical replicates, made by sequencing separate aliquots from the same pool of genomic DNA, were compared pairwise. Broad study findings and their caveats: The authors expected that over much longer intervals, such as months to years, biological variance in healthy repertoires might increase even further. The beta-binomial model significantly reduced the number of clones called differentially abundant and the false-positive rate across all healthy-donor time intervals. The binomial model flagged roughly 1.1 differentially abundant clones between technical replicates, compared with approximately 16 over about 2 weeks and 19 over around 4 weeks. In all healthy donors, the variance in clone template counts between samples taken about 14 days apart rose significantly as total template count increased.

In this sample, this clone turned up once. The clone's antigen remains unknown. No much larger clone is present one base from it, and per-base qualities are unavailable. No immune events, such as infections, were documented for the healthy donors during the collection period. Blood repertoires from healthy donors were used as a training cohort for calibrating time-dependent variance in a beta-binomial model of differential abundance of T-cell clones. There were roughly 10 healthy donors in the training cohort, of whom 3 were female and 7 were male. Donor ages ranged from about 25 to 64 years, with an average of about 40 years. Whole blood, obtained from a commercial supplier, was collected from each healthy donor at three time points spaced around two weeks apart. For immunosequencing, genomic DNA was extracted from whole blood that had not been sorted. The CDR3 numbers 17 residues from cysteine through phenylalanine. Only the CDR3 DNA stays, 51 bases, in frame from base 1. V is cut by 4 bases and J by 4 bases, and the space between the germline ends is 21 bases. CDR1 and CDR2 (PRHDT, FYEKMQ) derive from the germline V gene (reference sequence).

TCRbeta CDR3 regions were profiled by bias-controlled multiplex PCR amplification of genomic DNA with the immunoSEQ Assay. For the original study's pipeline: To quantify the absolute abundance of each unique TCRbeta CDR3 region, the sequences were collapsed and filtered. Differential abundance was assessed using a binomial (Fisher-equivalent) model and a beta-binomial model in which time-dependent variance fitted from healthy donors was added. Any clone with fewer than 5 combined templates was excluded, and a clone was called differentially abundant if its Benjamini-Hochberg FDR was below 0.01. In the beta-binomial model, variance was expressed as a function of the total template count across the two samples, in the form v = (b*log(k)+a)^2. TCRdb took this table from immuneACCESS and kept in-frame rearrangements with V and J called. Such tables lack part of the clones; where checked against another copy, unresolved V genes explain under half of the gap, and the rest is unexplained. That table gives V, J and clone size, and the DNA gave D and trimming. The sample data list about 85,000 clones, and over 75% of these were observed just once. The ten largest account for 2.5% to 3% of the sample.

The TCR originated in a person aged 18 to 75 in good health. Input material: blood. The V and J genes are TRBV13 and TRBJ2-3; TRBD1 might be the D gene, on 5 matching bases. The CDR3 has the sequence CASSYLGLGRYADTQYF. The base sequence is TGTGCCAGCAGCTACCTTGGGCTGGGGCGGTATGCAGATACGCAGTATTTT. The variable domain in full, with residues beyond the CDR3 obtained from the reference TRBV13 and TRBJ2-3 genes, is AAGVIQSPRHLIKEKRETATLKCYPIPRHDTVYWYQQGPGQDPQFLISFYEKMQSDKGSIPDRFSAQQFSDYHSELNMSSLELGDSALYFCASSYLGLGRYADTQYFGPGTRLTVL.